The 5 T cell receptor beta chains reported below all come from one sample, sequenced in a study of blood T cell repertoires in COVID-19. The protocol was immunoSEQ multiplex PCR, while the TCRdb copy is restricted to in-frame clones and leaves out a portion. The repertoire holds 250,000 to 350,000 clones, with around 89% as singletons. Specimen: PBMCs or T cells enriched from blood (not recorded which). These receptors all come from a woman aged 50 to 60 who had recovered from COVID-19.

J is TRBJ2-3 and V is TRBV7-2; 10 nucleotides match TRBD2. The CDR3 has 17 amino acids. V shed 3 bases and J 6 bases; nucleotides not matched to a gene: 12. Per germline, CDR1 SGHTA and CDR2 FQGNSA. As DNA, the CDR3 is TGTGCCAGCAGCTTCGCCTCACTAGCGGGAACGCTCGATACGCAGTATTTT. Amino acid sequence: CASSFASLAGTLDTQYF.

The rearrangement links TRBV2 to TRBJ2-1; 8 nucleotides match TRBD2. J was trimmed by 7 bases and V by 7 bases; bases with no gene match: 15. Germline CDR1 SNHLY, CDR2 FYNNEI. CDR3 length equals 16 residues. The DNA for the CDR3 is TGTGCCAGCACACTCCGACTAGCGACCTCGGGTAATGAGCAGTTCTTC. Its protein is CASTLRLATSGNEQFF.

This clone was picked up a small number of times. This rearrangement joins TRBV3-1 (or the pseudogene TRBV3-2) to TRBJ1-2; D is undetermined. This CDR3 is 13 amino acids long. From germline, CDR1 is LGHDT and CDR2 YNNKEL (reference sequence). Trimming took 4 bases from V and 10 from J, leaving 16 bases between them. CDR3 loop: CASSPREALFYTF. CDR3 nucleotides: TGTGCCAGCAGCCCCCGGGAGGCTCTTTTCTACACCTTC.

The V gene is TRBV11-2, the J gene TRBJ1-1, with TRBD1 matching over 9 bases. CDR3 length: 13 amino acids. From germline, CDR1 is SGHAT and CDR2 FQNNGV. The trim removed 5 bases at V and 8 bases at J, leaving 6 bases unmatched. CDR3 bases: TGTGCCAGCAGCCGGGACAGGGAAAGGGAAGCTTTCTTT. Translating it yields CASSRDREREAFF.

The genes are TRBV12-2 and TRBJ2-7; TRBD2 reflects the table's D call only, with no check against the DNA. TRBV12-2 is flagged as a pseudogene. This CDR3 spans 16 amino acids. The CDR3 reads CASRLNRLASSYEQYF. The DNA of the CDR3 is TGTGCAAGTCGCTTAAACCGGCTAGCGAGCTCCTACGAGCAGTACTTC.